This is a list of T cell receptor beta chains from one sample in a study of T cell responses to AZD1222 COVID-19 vaccine. Clones were sequenced by immunoSEQ multiplex PCR, and TCRdb holds only the in-frame ones, with some missing. The sample has about 150,000 clones, over 90% seen once. The sequenced sample was peripheral blood, obtained 28 days after the second AZD1222 dose. The receptors come from an adult who received the AZD1222 COVID-19 vaccine. The CDR3 runs from the conserved cysteine through the conserved F or W. Each record gives: clone size, J gene, V gene, D gene, CDR3 protein, CDR3 DNA. The D gene is left open where the match is weak. The listing skips clone size in some rows; elsewhere it reads once, few, many or a size class.

size: .
J: TRBJ1-5
V: TRBV28
D: .
CDR3: CASRKGGVLYSNQPQHF
DNA: TGTGCCAGCAGAAAAGGGGGGGTCTTATATAGCAATCAGCCCCAGCATTTT

size: .
J: TRBJ2-5
V: TRBV5-1
D: .
CDR3: CASSSTRTETQYF
DNA: TGCGCCAGCAGCTCAACTAGAACAGAGACCCAGTACTTC

size: .
J: TRBJ1-4
V: TRBV27
D: .
CDR3: CASRPRGNEKLFF
DNA: TGTGCCAGCAGACCGCGGGGAAATGAAAAACTGTTTTTT

size: .
J: TRBJ1-5
V: TRBV6-5
D: TRBD1
CDR3: CASRDRGFGPQHF
DNA: TGTGCCAGCAGGGACAGGGGTTTTGGGCCCCAGCATTTT

size: .
J: TRBJ2-7
V: TRBV11-3
D: .
CDR3: CASSLVAGDEQYF
DNA: TGTGCCAGCAGCTTAGTCGCAGGGGACGAGCAGTACTTC

size: .
J: TRBJ2-7
V: TRBV5-6
D: .
CDR3: CASRVPYEQYF
DNA: TGTGCCAGCCGGGTTCCCTACGAGCAGTACTTC

size: .
J: TRBJ2-1
V: TRBV20-1
D: .
CDR3: CSASLASQPGEQFF
DNA: TGCAGTGCTAGTTTGGCCTCACAGCCGGGTGAGCAGTTCTTC

size: .
J: TRBJ2-1
V: TRBV5-4
D: TRBD2
CDR3: CASSLRLAGVNEQFF
DNA: TGTGCCAGCAGCTTGAGACTAGCGGGAGTCAATGAGCAGTTCTTC

size: .
J: TRBJ2-7
V: TRBV18
D: .
CDR3: CASSPMGLHYEQYF
DNA: TGTGCCAGCTCACCAATGGGACTGCACTACGAGCAGTACTTC

size: .
J: TRBJ2-7
V: TRBV5-1
D: TRBD1
CDR3: CASSPPGQGYEQYF
DNA: TGCGCCAGCAGTCCTCCGGGACAGGGCTACGAGCAGTACTTC

size: .
J: TRBJ2-7
V: TRBV11-1
D: .
CDR3: CASSPLGNSYEQYF
DNA: TGTGCCAGCAGCCCCTTGGGAAACTCCTACGAGCAGTACTTC

size: .
J: TRBJ2-5
V: TRBV7-9
D: TRBD1
CDR3: CASSLGTVPQETQYF
DNA: TGTGCCAGCAGCCTCGGGACAGTACCTCAAGAGACCCAGTACTTC

size: .
J: TRBJ2-2
V: TRBV5-6
D: TRBD2
CDR3: CASSLVPSGSTGELFF
DNA: TGTGCCAGCAGCTTGGTTCCTAGCGGGTCCACCGGGGAGCTGTTTTTT

size: few
J: TRBJ1-4
V: TRBV4-1
D: .
CDR3: CASSQTVGRLFF
DNA: TGCGCCAGCAGCCAAACCGTAGGTCGGTTGTTTTTT

size: .
J: TRBJ1-1
V: TRBV9
D: .
CDR3: CASSVYGVGTTEAFF
DNA: TGTGCCAGCAGCGTCTACGGGGTGGGTACCACTGAAGCTTTCTTT

size: .
J: TRBJ1-1
V: TRBV30
D: .
CDR3: CAWSWAGNTEAFF
DNA: TGTGCCTGGAGTTGGGCAGGGAACACTGAAGCTTTCTTT

size: .
J: TRBJ2-2
V: TRBV29-1
D: .
CDR3: CSTNGGNTGELFF
DNA: TGCAGCACGAATGGGGGGAACACCGGGGAGCTGTTTTTT

size: .
J: TRBJ1-3
V: TRBV6-6
D: .
CDR3: CASSYRDTGSGNTIYF
DNA: TGTGCCAGCAGTTACCGGGACACGGGCTCTGGAAACACCATATATTTT

size: .
J: TRBJ2-5
V: TRBV7-3
D: .
CDR3: CASSLTAGDETQYF
DNA: TGTGCCAGCAGCTTAACCGCCGGCGACGAGACCCAGTACTTC

size: few
J: TRBJ2-5
V: TRBV5-1
D: .
CDR3: CASSRGPPETQYF
DNA: TGCGCCAGCAGCCGTGGACCTCCAGAGACCCAGTACTTC

size: .
J: TRBJ1-4
V: TRBV24-1
D: .
CDR3: CATRGERGGLTNEKLFF
DNA: TGTGCCACCAGGGGGGAGCGCGGAGGTCTAACTAATGAAAAACTGTTTTTT

size: .
J: TRBJ2-2
V: TRBV7-9
D: .
CDR3: CASSLDDGELFF
DNA: TGTGCCAGCAGCTTAGATGACGGGGAGCTGTTTTTT

size: .
J: TRBJ2-2
V: TRBV10-1
D: .
CDR3: CASSESGRGQLFF
DNA: TGCGCCAGCAGTGAGTCGGGCCGGGGACAGCTGTTTTTT

size: few
J: TRBJ2-7
V: TRBV11-2
D: TRBD1
CDR3: CASSFWDRPSYEQYF
DNA: TGTGCCAGCAGCTTTTGGGACAGACCCTCCTACGAGCAGTACTTC

size: .
J: TRBJ2-3
V: TRBV10-2
D: .
CDR3: CASSEPGLLTDTQYF
DNA: TGCGCCAGCAGTGAGCCGGGACTTCTCACAGATACGCAGTATTTT

size: .
J: TRBJ2-3
V: TRBV5-1
D: TRBD2
CDR3: CASSLEYAAGGGDTQYF
DNA: TGCGCCAGCAGCTTGGAGTATGCGGCGGGGGGAGGAGATACGCAGTATTTT

size: .
J: TRBJ2-7
V: TRBV25-1
D: TRBD2
CDR3: CASSLAGVTYEQYF
DNA: TGTGCCAGCAGCCTAGCGGGGGTGACCTACGAGCAGTACTTC

size: .
J: TRBJ2-1
V: TRBV3-1/TRBV3-2
D: TRBD2
CDR3: CASSPPRTSGGINEQFF
DNA: TGTGCCAGCAGCCCTCCCCGGACTAGCGGGGGGATCAATGAGCAGTTCTTC

size: .
J: TRBJ2-7
V: TRBV7-8
D: TRBD2
CDR3: CASSLKRAGGPLSYEQYF
DNA: TGTGCCAGCAGCTTAAAGCGAGCGGGAGGGCCTCTTTCCTACGAGCAGTACTTC

size: .
J: TRBJ1-5
V: TRBV6-5
D: .
CDR3: CASSNNGAQPQHF
DNA: TGTGCCAGCAGTAATAACGGGGCTCAGCCCCAGCATTTT

size: .
J: TRBJ2-3
V: TRBV10-2
D: TRBD1
CDR3: CASRGQDDTQYF
DNA: TGCGCCAGCAGAGGACAGGATGATACGCAGTATTTT

size: .
J: TRBJ1-1
V: TRBV28
D: .
CDR3: CASSSPQGFRGTEAFF
DNA: TGTGCCAGCAGTAGCCCCCAGGGGTTCAGGGGCACTGAAGCTTTCTTT

size: .
J: TRBJ1-6
V: TRBV19
D: .
CDR3: CASKEDGSYNSPLHF
DNA: TGTGCCAGTAAGGAAGACGGCTCCTATAATTCACCCCTCCACTTT

size: .
J: TRBJ1-2
V: TRBV6-5
D: .
CDR3: CASSYSAGNYGYTF
DNA: TGTGCCAGCAGTTACTCGGCCGGAAACTATGGCTACACCTTC

size: .
J: TRBJ1-2
V: TRBV3-1/TRBV3-2
D: .
CDR3: CASSQLWEGYTF
DNA: TGTGCCAGCAGCCAACTATGGGAGGGCTACACCTTC

size: .
J: TRBJ2-2
V: TRBV11-3
D: .
CDR3: CASSTGTVNTGELFF
DNA: TGTGCCAGCAGCACCGGGACGGTGAACACCGGGGAGCTGTTTTTT

size: .
J: TRBJ1-3
V: TRBV11-2
D: .
CDR3: CASSLSRNTIYF
DNA: TGTGCCAGCAGCTTATCTCGAAACACCATATATTTT

size: .
J: TRBJ1-5
V: TRBV19
D: .
CDR3: CASSATGLLTINSNQPQHF
DNA: TGTGCCAGTAGTGCCACGGGCCTCCTGACTATTAATAGCAATCAGCCCCAGCATTTT

size: once
J: TRBJ2-1
V: TRBV28
D: TRBD2
CDR3: CASSLWAGLAGDNEQFF
DNA: TGTGCCAGCAGTTTATGGGCGGGACTAGCGGGAGACAATGAGCAGTTCTTC

size: .
J: TRBJ1-1
V: TRBV15
D: .
CDR3: CATSRELEGRAFF
DNA: TGTGCCACCAGCAGAGAGCTGGAGGGGAGGGCTTTCTTT

size: .
J: TRBJ1-6
V: TRBV7-9
D: .
CDR3: CASSLGGYGSPLHF
DNA: TGTGCCAGCAGCTTAGGAGGGTACGGTTCACCCCTCCACTTT

size: .
J: TRBJ2-1
V: TRBV29-1
D: TRBD2
CDR3: CSLVWASGKTEYNEQFF
DNA: TGCAGCCTTGTTTGGGCTAGCGGGAAGACGGAGTACAATGAGCAGTTCTTC

size: .
J: TRBJ1-5
V: TRBV13
D: .
CDR3: CASSSGGNQPQHF
DNA: TGTGCCAGCAGCTCTGGGGGGAATCAGCCCCAGCATTTT

size: .
J: TRBJ2-7
V: TRBV7-2
D: .
CDR3: CASRAEWGGLGYEQYF
DNA: TGTGCCAGCAGGGCAGAGTGGGGGGGCCTGGGGTACGAGCAGTACTTC

size: .
J: TRBJ1-6
V: TRBV6-5
D: TRBD1
CDR3: CASSRQGAYNSPLHF
DNA: TGTGCCAGCAGCCGACAGGGAGCCTATAATTCACCCCTCCACTTT

size: .
J: TRBJ1-3
V: TRBV5-6
D: .
CDR3: CASRMTATGNTIYF
DNA: TGTGCCAGCAGAATGACAGCAACTGGAAACACCATATATTTT

size: .
J: TRBJ1-5
V: TRBV24-1
D: .
CDR3: CATSDSGRGVGNQPQHF
DNA: TGTGCCACCAGTGATTCCGGCAGGGGAGTAGGAAATCAGCCCCAGCATTTT